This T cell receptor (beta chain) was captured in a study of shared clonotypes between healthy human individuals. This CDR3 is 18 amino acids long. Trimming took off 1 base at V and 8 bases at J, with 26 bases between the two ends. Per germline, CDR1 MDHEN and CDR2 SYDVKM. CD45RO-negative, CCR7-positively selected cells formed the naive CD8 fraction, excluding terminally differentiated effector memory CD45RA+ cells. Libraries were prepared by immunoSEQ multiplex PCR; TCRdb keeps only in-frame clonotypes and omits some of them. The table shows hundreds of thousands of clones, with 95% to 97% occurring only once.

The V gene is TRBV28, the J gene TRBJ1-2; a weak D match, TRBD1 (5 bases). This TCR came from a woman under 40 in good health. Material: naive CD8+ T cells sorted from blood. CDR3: CASSLFSRRRGGTEGYTF. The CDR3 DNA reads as TGTGCCAGCAGTTTATTTAGTCGGCGTCGGGGGGGTACGGAAGGCTACACCTTC.